This TCR beta chain was identified in a study of T-cell reconstitution after alpha-beta-depleted transplantation in children. Overall study results and limits: At around two months after transplant, the alpha-beta T cells were reportedly derived from several hundred expanded clones that came from non-depleted graft cells. Recipient T cells and thymic progenitors that survived gave rise to the high TCRbeta diversity observed at day 60 in some patients.

Construction of the TCRbeta library involved unique molecular identifiers. TCRdb processed the PCR reads anew with MiXCR; each CDR3 protein has one entry. The sample consists of about 470,000 distinct CDR3 sequences, 43% of them appearing once. This clonotype was picked up many times. What it binds is unknown. CDR1 LGHNA and CDR2 YNFKEQ come from the germline V gene. CDR3 size: 16 residues. The V gene end was trimmed by 5 bases and the J gene end by 5 bases; junction bases not matched to a gene: 7. The source material was PBMCs, sampled before TCRalphabeta/CD19-depleted stem cell transplant. This TCR derives from a girl aged 2-15 years with aplastic anemia, due to receive a stem cell transplant. The V gene is TRBV4-2, the J gene TRBJ2-1; 12 positions match TRBD2. CDR3 region: CASSALAGGRHNEQFF. The CDR3 DNA is TGTGCCAGCAGCGCTCTAGCGGGAGGGCGTCACAATGAGCAGTTCTTC.